This TCR beta chain derives from a study of shared clonotypes between healthy human individuals. All the donors were Caucasian adults who lived in Nashville, Tennessee. Several immunoSEQ 96-well plates shared each subset's DNA, each plate a replicate. Profiling relied on immunoSEQ multiplex PCR, and the TCRdb table lists in-frame clones only, not all of them. This repertoire shows about 990,000 clones, approximately 80% found once; its top ten account for roughly 0.61%. On this clone: Its target is not known.

General observations from the study: Larger estimated richness was generally seen in naive subsets than in memory subsets.

This CDR3 is 14 amino acids long. Germline lookup yields CDR1 LGHNA and CDR2 YNFKEQ. V was cut by 5 bases and J by 6 bases, with 13 bases left in between. The sequencing input was memory CD4+ T cells from PBMCs. Sample subset: CD45RA-negative fraction. The receptor comes from a man aged 18 to 30 in good health. Some clones in this sample may be carry-over from other donors' samples. The chain recombines TRBV4-2 with TRBJ2-2; possibly TRBD2 for D (5 bases). CDR3 in DNA: TGTGCCAGCAGCTGGCTGGAGGACGCCGGGGAGCTGTTTTTT. Residues: CASSWLEDAGELFF.